The rows below give T cell receptor beta chains drawn from one sample of a study of beta chain features in type 1 diabetes. Libraries were prepared by immunoSEQ multiplex PCR; TCRdb keeps only in-frame clonotypes and omits some of them. The data show around 500,000 clones, roughly 31% seen once. Input material: naive CD4+ T cells from blood. Receptors originate from a man between 18 and 29 years old in good health. Each CDR3 is given with its conserved first and last residue. A D gene is named only where the DNA matches it firmly. Size is omitted from some rows. Given values are once, few, many or a class for expanded clones.

J gene: TRBJ2-5; CDR3 length: 16; V gene: TRBV9; clone size: few; D gene: TRBD2; CDR3 DNA: TGTGCCAGCAGCGTAGTAGGGACTATCCAGGGAGAGACCCAGTACTTC; CDR3 protein: CASSVVGTIQGETQYF
J gene: TRBJ2-1; CDR3 length: 14; V gene: TRBV27; clone size: few; D gene: NA; CDR3 DNA: TGTGCCAGCAGTTTAAGTAGATCCTACAATGAGCAGTTCTTC; CDR3 protein: CASSLSRSYNEQFF
J gene: TRBJ2-1; CDR3 length: 15; V gene: TRBV19; clone size: few; D gene: TRBD2; CDR3 DNA: TGTGCCAGCCGAGCCTGGCTAGCGGGAGACAATGAGCAGTTCTTC; CDR3 protein: CASRAWLAGDNEQFF
J gene: TRBJ2-3; CDR3 length: 18; V gene: TRBV4-2; clone size: NA; D gene: NA; CDR3 DNA: TGTGCCAGCAGTCCCCTTCCCGCGGTGGGGGGATACACAGATACGCAGTATTTT; CDR3 protein: CASSPLPAVGGYTDTQYF
J gene: TRBJ2-5; CDR3 length: 15; V gene: TRBV7-2; clone size: once; D gene: TRBD2; CDR3 DNA: TGTGCCAGCAGCTTAGTAGCGGGAGGCGGTGAGACCCAGTACTTC; CDR3 protein: CASSLVAGGGETQYF
J gene: TRBJ2-7; CDR3 length: 14; V gene: TRBV7-2; clone size: NA; D gene: NA; CDR3 DNA: TGTGCCAGCAGCCTCCAGAGACTGGATTACGAGCAGTACTTC; CDR3 protein: CASSLQRLDYEQYF
J gene: TRBJ1-2; CDR3 length: 13; V gene: TRBV27; clone size: few; D gene: NA; CDR3 DNA: TGTGCCAGCAGTCCGACGGCGGACTATGGCTACACCTTC; CDR3 protein: CASSPTADYGYTF
J gene: TRBJ2-3; CDR3 length: 14; V gene: TRBV2; clone size: NA; D gene: NA; CDR3 DNA: TGTGCCAGTCGGAGTAACGGCGGCACAGATACGCAGTATTTT; CDR3 protein: CASRSNGGTDTQYF
J gene: TRBJ2-2; CDR3 length: 15; V gene: TRBV27; clone size: NA; D gene: NA; CDR3 DNA: TGTGCCAGCAGTTTTCAGGGAGTGAGCACCGGGGAGCTGTTTTTT; CDR3 protein: CASSFQGVSTGELFF
J gene: TRBJ2-4; CDR3 length: 17; V gene: TRBV5-1; clone size: NA; D gene: TRBD2; CDR3 DNA: TGCGCCAGCAGCTTGGGTGGCGGGAGTCATCCCGGAAACATTCAGTACTTC; CDR3 protein: CASSLGGGSHPGNIQYF
J gene: TRBJ2-3; CDR3 length: 16; V gene: TRBV30; clone size: few; D gene: TRBD2; CDR3 DNA: TGTGCCTGGAGTGTAGGACTAGCGGGTTTCACAGATACGCAGTATTTT; CDR3 protein: CAWSVGLAGFTDTQYF
J gene: TRBJ2-5; CDR3 length: 14; V gene: TRBV29-1; clone size: NA; D gene: NA; CDR3 DNA: TGCAGCGTTGAAGGGACACTTCTACAAGAGACCCAGTACTTC; CDR3 protein: CSVEGTLLQETQYF
J gene: TRBJ2-6; CDR3 length: 17; V gene: TRBV12-5; clone size: NA; D gene: NA; CDR3 DNA: TGTGCTAGTGGTTCGCCCCGGGACTCCCCTGGGGCCAACGTCCTGACTTTC; CDR3 protein: CASGSPRDSPGANVLTF
J gene: TRBJ1-3; CDR3 length: 13; V gene: TRBV2; clone size: NA; D gene: NA; CDR3 DNA: TGTGCCAGCAGTACAGGGCCTGGAAACACCATATATTTT; CDR3 protein: CASSTGPGNTIYF
J gene: TRBJ2-7; CDR3 length: 14; V gene: TRBV4-3; clone size: NA; D gene: TRBD1; CDR3 DNA: TGCGCCAGCAGCCAAGGACAGGGGCTTGGGGAGCAGTACTTC; CDR3 protein: CASSQGQGLGEQYF